The 9 T cell receptor beta chains below come from one sample, sequenced in a study of PD-L1 blockade in urothelial cancer. TCRdb keeps only in-frame clones here, not all; method: immunoSEQ multiplex PCR. The sample lists roughly 50,000 clones, 85% to 90% occurring once. Time point here: pretreatment peripheral blood. The sample consisted of PBMCs, taken around atezolizumab (anti-PD-L1) treatment. The receptors come from a man between 65 and 85 years old with urothelial cancer.

This sequence joins TRBV13 and TRBJ1-2; a weak D match, TRBD1 (5 bases). Germline V gene data show CDR1 as PRHDT and CDR2 as FYEKMQ (reference sequence). Trimming removed 3 bases from V and 7 bases from J, with 6 bases in between. This CDR3 has 11 amino acids. The CDR3 DNA follows: TGTGCCAGCAGCTTGACAGCTGGCTACACCTTC. It codes for CASSLTAGYTF.

This chain uses TRBV5-1 with TRBJ2-3; 7 bases agree with TRBD1. The CDR3 consists of 14 residues. The germline V gene has CDR1 SGHRS and CDR2 YFSETQ. Unmatched junction bases numbered 3, after V lost 4 bases and J lost 1 base. In DNA form, the CDR3 reads TGCGCCAGCAGCCCCGGACAGGGCACAGATACGCAGTATTTT. Translated: CASSPGQGTDTQYF.

This sequence joins TRBV19 and TRBJ2-1; TRBD2 matches 7 bases. This CDR3 comprises 13 residues. The trim removed 4 bases at V and 8 bases at J, leaving 5 bases unmatched. Germline V lookup: CDR1 LNHDA, CDR2 SQIVND (reference sequence). CDR3 protein: CASSTRLAHEQFF. As DNA, the CDR3 is TGTGCCAGTAGTACACGACTAGCCCATGAGCAGTTCTTC.

The J gene is TRBJ1-1, the V gene TRBV2; TRBD1 matches 10 bases. CDR3 length: 14 amino acids. Unmatched junction bases numbered 4, after V lost 1 base and J lost 8 bases. Germline assignment: CDR1 SNHLY and CDR2 FYNNEI. This chain's CDR3 is CASSEGTGGTEAFF. As DNA, the CDR3 is TGTGCCAGCAGTGAAGGGACAGGGGGTACCGAAGCTTTCTTT.

V usage is TRBV28 and J usage is TRBJ2-7; tentatively, D is TRBD1 (8 bases). Trimming stripped 10 bases from V and 7 bases from J, with 26 bases between. Germline V gene lookup returns CDR1 MDHEN and CDR2 SYDVKM. This CDR3 has 15 residues. Written as DNA, the CDR3 is TGTGCCACCCGACGGGGGACAGGTGGGGGGGGTGAGCAGTACTTC. Protein product: CATRRGTGGGGEQYF.

This CDR3 reads CASSLESGGGYTF. The CDR3 DNA reads as TGTGCCAGCAGCTTGGAGTCAGGGGGTGGCTACACCTTC. This chain links TRBV5-4 with TRBJ1-2, with 7 nucleotides matching TRBD1. J lost 7 bases, V lost 0 bases, and 3 bases had no gene match. The CDR3 is made up of 13 amino acids. Per the germline V gene, CDR1 is SGHNT and CDR2 is YYREEE (reference sequence).

The chain combines TRBV21-1 with TRBJ1-2; the table's D call, TRBD1, has no DNA check behind it. TRBV21-1 is termed a pseudogene. This CDR3 is 17 amino acids long. The DNA of the CDR3 is TGTGCCAGCAGCACGTCCCGGGACAGGATAGGGAACTATGGCTACACCTTC. Its translation: CASSTSRDRIGNYGYTF.

The chain joins TRBV30 to TRBJ2-1, with 7 bases lining up with TRBD1. The CDR3 has 15 amino acids. The J segment lost 7 bases and the V segment lost 0 bases, leaving 9 bases of the junction unmatched. CDR1 is GTSNPN, CDR2 SVGIG, per germline (reference sequence). The CDR3 loop is CAWSVLGGAYNEQFF. CDR3 nucleotide sequence: TGTGCCTGGAGTGTACTAGGGGGCGCGTATAATGAGCAGTTCTTC.

The V and J genes are TRBV29-1 and TRBJ1-1; 8 nucleotides match TRBD1. The CDR3 is 14 amino acids. Germline trimming cut 4 bases from V and 4 bases from J; bases unmatched to any gene: 8. Germline V gives CDR1 SQVTM, CDR2 ANQGSEA. CDR3 nucleotides: TGCAGCGTTGGGCAGGGGGCGCTGGGCACTGAAGCTTTCTTT. Its translation is CSVGQGALGTEAFF.